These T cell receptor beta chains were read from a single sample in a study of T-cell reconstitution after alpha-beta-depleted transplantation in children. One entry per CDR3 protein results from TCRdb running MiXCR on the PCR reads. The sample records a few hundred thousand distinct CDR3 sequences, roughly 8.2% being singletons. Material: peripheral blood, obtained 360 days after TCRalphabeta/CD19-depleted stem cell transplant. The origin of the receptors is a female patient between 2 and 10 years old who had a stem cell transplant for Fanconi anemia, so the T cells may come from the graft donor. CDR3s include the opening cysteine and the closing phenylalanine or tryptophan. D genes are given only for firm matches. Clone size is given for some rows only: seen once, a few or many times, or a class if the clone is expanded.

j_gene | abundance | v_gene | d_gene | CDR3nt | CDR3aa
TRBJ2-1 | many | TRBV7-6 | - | TGTGCCAGCAGCTTACCCGGGACCCGAGTGGGTGAGCAGTTCTTC | CASSLPGTRVGEQFF
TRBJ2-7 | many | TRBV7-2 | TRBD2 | TGTGCCAGCAGCACTAGCGGGGGGAACTACGAGCAGTACTTC | CASSTSGGNYEQYF
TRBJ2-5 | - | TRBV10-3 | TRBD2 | TGTGCCGCCGGGACTAGCGGAGAGAACCAGTACTTC | CAAGTSGENQYF
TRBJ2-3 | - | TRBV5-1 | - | TGCGCTTCAGGGGCGGCCGTTTTCACAGATACGCAGTATTTT | CASGAAVFTDTQYF
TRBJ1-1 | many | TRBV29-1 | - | TGCAGCGTACTAAGGGGGGTTGAAGCTTTCTTT | CSVLRGVEAFF
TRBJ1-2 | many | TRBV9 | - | TGTGCCAGCAGCGTAGATGGGGGCAGCTATGGCTACACCTTC | CASSVDGGSYGYTF
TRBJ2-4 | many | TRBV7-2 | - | TGTGCCAGCAGCCACGTCCACAGCTTAGCCAAAAACATTCAGTACTTC | CASSHVHSLAKNIQYF
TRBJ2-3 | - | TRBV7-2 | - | TGTGCCAGCAGCTTAGCGTATGAAGATACGCAGTATTTT | CASSLAYEDTQYF
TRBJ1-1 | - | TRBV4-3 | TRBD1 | TGCGCCAGCAGCCAAACGACAGGGTCCCCTGAAGCTTTCTTT | CASSQTTGSPEAFF
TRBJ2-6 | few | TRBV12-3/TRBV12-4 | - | TGTGCCTGCAGTTTAGGTCGAGCCTCCGGGGCGGGGGCCAACGTCCTGACTTTC | CACSLGRASGAGANVLTF
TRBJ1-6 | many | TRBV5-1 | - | TGCGCCAGCAGCTTGGCGGGGTATTCACCCCTCCACTTT | CASSLAGYSPLHF
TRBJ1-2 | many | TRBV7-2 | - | TGTGCCAGCAGCTCCCCAGGGGTATATGGCTACACCTTC | CASSSPGVYGYTF
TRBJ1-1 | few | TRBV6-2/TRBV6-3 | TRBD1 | TGTGCCAGCAGTTACTCGGCTTGGGGGACAGGGGGCCCGGCGGACACTGAAGCTTTCTTT | CASSYSAWGTGGPADTEAFF
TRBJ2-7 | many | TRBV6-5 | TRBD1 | TGTGCCAGCAGATATTCCCCGGGACAGGGAACCTACGAGCAGTACTTC | CASRYSPGQGTYEQYF
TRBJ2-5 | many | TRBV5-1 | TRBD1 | TGCGCCAGCAGCCTTAACAGGGGTGAGGGAGAGACCCAGTACTTC | CASSLNRGEGETQYF
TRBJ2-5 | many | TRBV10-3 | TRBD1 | TGTGCCATCAAGGGACAGCAAGAGACCCAGTACTTC | CAIKGQQETQYF
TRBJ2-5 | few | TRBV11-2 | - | TGTGCCAGCAGCTTAGATGGGGCGGGATTGTTTAGCCGGGAGACCCAGTACTTC | CASSLDGAGLFSRETQYF
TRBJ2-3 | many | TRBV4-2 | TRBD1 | TGTGCCAGCAGCCATAGGACAGGGGTGGGAGTTGATACGCAGTATTTT | CASSHRTGVGVDTQYF